The 22 T cell receptor beta chains in this list originate from one sample, sequenced in a study of cytomegalovirus exposure and HLA in healthy donors. Researchers ran the PCR with 60 Vbeta and 13 Jbeta primers. Clones were sequenced by immunoSEQ multiplex PCR, and TCRdb holds only the in-frame ones, with some missing. This table has 150,000 to 200,000 clones, over 60% appearing once. The source material was PBMCs. The receptors were gathered from a woman aged 50 to 65 in good health and CMV-seronegative.

This clone turned up a few times. This rearrangement joins TRBV25-1 to TRBJ2-7; TRBD2 aligns across 9 bases. The ends lost 5 bases at V and 4 bases at J; junction bases unmatched: 9. Per the germline V gene, CDR1 is MGHDK and CDR2 is SYGVNS. This CDR3 region has 15 residues. CDR3 nucleotide sequence: TGTGCCAGCAGTAAGGGGGCTAGCGGGATGTACGAGCAGTACTTC. Amino acid sequence: CASSKGASGMYEQYF.

The sample holds many counts of this clone. This chain joins TRBV4-3 and TRBJ2-1; D is uncertain. CDR3 length: 16 residues. V lost 0 bases, J lost 0 bases, and 9 bases lay in between. Looked up from germline, CDR1 is LGHNA and CDR2 is YSLEER. The CDR3: CASSQDSSDSYNEQFF. The CDR3 DNA is TGCGCCAGCAGCCAAGATTCCAGCGACTCCTACAATGAGCAGTTCTTC.

V is TRBV15 and J is TRBJ1-5; 7 positions agree with TRBD1. Germline values: CDR1 LNHNV, CDR2 YYDKDF (reference sequence). There are 15 residues in the CDR3. V lost 1 base to trimming and J lost 3 bases; unmatched junction nucleotides: 3. The CDR3 is CATSRGTGDNQPQHF. The CDR3, as DNA: TGTGCCACCAGCAGAGGGACAGGAGACAATCAGCCCCAGCATTTT.

The chain uses TRBV9 and TRBJ2-2; possible D gene TRBD2, 6 bases. V lost 0 bases to trimming and J lost 1 base, with 10 bases between them. CDR3 length equals 16 residues. Germline V gene data show CDR1 as SGDLS and CDR2 as YYNGEE. CDR3 loop: CASSVGGGVNTGELFF. CDR3 nucleotide sequence: TGTGCCAGCAGCGTAGGGGGCGGGGTGAACACCGGGGAGCTGTTTTTT.

The chain links TRBV5-1 to TRBJ2-7, with a tentative D call TRBD1 (5 bases). V lost 0 bases to trimming and J lost 4 bases, with 8 bases between them. Germline CDR1 is SGHRS and CDR2 is YFSETQ. There are 13 residues in the CDR3. CDR3 protein: CASSLVQGYEQYF. The CDR3 nucleotides are TGCGCCAGCAGCTTGGTCCAGGGATACGAGCAGTACTTC.

The V gene is TRBV28, the J gene TRBJ1-4; TRBD1 is a possible D gene (6 bases). Germline CDR1 is MDHEN and CDR2 is SYDVKM. Between the trimmed V and J ends, which lost 4 bases and 6 bases, there was a span of 21 bases. The CDR3 covers 17 residues. The CDR3: CASSWEGGAFRYEKLFF. CDR3 DNA: TGTGCCAGCAGTTGGGAGGGGGGCGCGTTTCGGTATGAAAAACTGTTTTTT.

This clone has more than one count but fewer than ten. This chain links TRBV6-5 with TRBJ1-4; TRBD1 matches 8 bases. The CDR3 totals 13 residues. Germline V gene lookup returns CDR1 MNHEY and CDR2 SVGAGI. The trim removed 7 bases at V and 7 bases at J, leaving 5 bases unmatched. The CDR3, as DNA: TGTGCCAGCACCGGAGGACAGGGTGAAAAACTGTTTTTT. It specifies CASTGGQGEKLFF.

This clone was picked up one time. This CDR3 is CASSTPGLPGGALWDNEQFF. The CDR3 nucleotides read TGTGCCAGCAGTACGCCGGGACTACCCGGGGGGGCACTGTGGGACAATGAGCAGTTCTTC. The chain has TRBV27 and TRBJ2-1; TRBD2 matches 8 bases. J gave up 5 bases and V 5 bases, and 23 bases lay outside the gene matches. The length of the CDR3 is 20 residues. Germline assignment: CDR1 MNHEY and CDR2 SMNVEV (reference sequence).

The chain uses TRBV2 and TRBJ2-7; TRBD1 matches 7 bases. Per the germline V gene, CDR1 is SNHLY and CDR2 is FYNNEI. The CDR3 contains 13 residues. V shed 7 bases, J shed 5 bases, and the junction held 8 bases outside the gene matches. The CDR3 DNA reads TGTGCCAGCATTTTAGGGGGCCGACACGAGCAGTACTTC. Protein product: CASILGGRHEQYF.

The chain has TRBV5-6 and TRBJ2-3; D perhaps matches TRBD1 (6 bases). This CDR3 spans 13 amino acids. Germline values: CDR1 SGHDT, CDR2 YYEEEE. Trimming stripped 0 bases from V and 7 bases from J, with 9 bases between. Written as DNA, the CDR3 is TGTGCCAGCAGCTTGGTACAGGGTCATACGCAGTATTTT. It yields the protein CASSLVQGHTQYF.

This clone was detected a few times. The chain has TRBV29-1 and TRBJ2-5; perhaps TRBD1 as D (6 bases). Germline CDR1 and CDR2: SQVTM and ANQGSEA. There are 11 residues in the CDR3. Trimming removed 8 bases at V and 4 bases at J, with 11 bases between. Here the CDR3 DNA reads TGCAGCACTGGACAGAGAGAGACCCAGTACTTC. Residues: CSTGQRETQYF.

This clone was seen only a few times. The chain is built from TRBV7-6 and TRBJ1-5, with D unclear. Trimming left V 5 bases short and J 2 bases short, with 7 bases between. CDR1 SGHVS and CDR2 FNYEAQ come from the germline V gene. The CDR3 is 13 amino acids. CDR3 nucleotides: TGTGCCAGCAGCCCTGAGCGCAATCAGCCCCAGCATTTT. Its translation is CASSPERNQPQHF.

The rearrangement joins TRBV7-8 to TRBJ2-6; 8 bases line up with TRBD2. This CDR3 has 17 amino acids. Germline assignment: CDR1 SGHVS and CDR2 FQNEAQ. Trimming took 5 bases from V and 0 from J; bases not matched to a gene: 6. This CDR3 is CASSRLAGSSGANVLTF. CDR3 nucleotides: TGTGCCAGCAGCAGATTAGCGGGGAGCTCTGGGGCCAACGTCCTGACTTTC.

This sequence joins TRBV9 and TRBJ2-4; TRBD1 matches 7 bases. The CDR3 is made up of 13 amino acids. V lost 3 bases, J lost 6 bases, and 3 bases stayed unmatched. Per the germline V gene, CDR1 is SGDLS and CDR2 is YYNGEE. The CDR3 sequence is CASSGGTANIQYF. In nucleotides, the CDR3 is TGTGCCAGCAGCGGAGGGACAGCAAACATTCAGTACTTC.

J is TRBJ2-2 and V is TRBV2; 9 bases fit TRBD1. There are 16 residues in the CDR3. The germline V gene has CDR1 SNHLY and CDR2 FYNNEI. Trimming cost V 5 bases and J 1 base; bases outside gene matches: 5. The CDR3 coding sequence is TGTGCCAGCAGTCTGGGACAGGGATTGAACACCGGGGAGCTGTTTTTT. Translating gives CASSLGQGLNTGELFF. Variable domain in full (rest from reference TRBV2 and TRBJ2-2): EPEVTQTPSHQVTQMGQEVILRCVPISNHLYFYWYRQILGQKVEFLVSFYNNEISEKSEIFDDQFSVERPDGSNFTLKIRSTKLEDSAMYFCASSLGQGLNTGELFFGEGSRLTVL.

A word on this clone: Mismatch with germline at one junction end may stem from a read error. V gene TRBV7-3 combines with J gene TRBJ2-1; 10 bases are a match to TRBD2. The CDR3 runs 19 residues. Germline loops: CDR1 SGHTA, CDR2 FQGTGA. The DNA for the CDR3 is TGTGCCAGCAGCATAACAACAGGGATCCGACTAGCGGGCCACAATGAGCAGTTCTTC. Translated, it gives CASSITTGIRLAGHNEQFF.

The V and J genes are TRBV2 and TRBJ2-4; TRBD1 agrees at 11 bases. The V segment lost 6 bases and the J segment 8 bases; nucleotides outside the gene matches: 6. CDR3 length: 14 residues. From germline, CDR1 is SNHLY and CDR2 FYNNEI. CDR3 nucleotides: TGTGCCAGCAGCACCGGGACAGGGGGGGACATTCAGTACTTC. Its protein product is CASSTGTGGDIQYF.

The gene calls are TRBV5-1 and TRBJ1-2; no definite D call. V dropped 2 bases and J dropped 3 bases, with 5 bases sitting between them. Germline loops: CDR1 SGHRS, CDR2 YFSETQ. The CDR3 has 12 residues. This CDR3 is CASSLLDYGYTF. Written as DNA, the CDR3 is TGCGCCAGCAGCTTACTAGACTATGGCTACACCTTC.

The CDR3 loop reads CASSIPDRAYEQYF. The CDR3 DNA reads TGTGCCAGTAGTATCCCCGACAGAGCCTACGAGCAGTACTTC. The chain combines TRBV19 with TRBJ2-5; D may be TRBD1 (5 bases). Near its end, the DNA agrees better with TRBJ2-7, so the J call may be wrong. In germline, CDR1 is LNHDA, CDR2 SQIVND (reference sequence). The length of the CDR3 is 14 residues.

The chain carries TRBV7-2 and TRBJ1-1; D is possibly TRBD1 (6 bases). Trimming took off 5 bases at V and 1 base at J, with 14 bases between the two ends. Germline loops: CDR1 SGHTA, CDR2 FQGNSA. The CDR3 is made up of 15 amino acids. The CDR3 loop is CASSPRGAANTEAFF. As DNA, the CDR3 is TGTGCCAGCAGCCCCCGGGGGGCAGCGAACACTGAAGCTTTCTTT.

This rearrangement joins TRBV10-3 to TRBJ2-7, with TRBD2 identical over 8 bases. The J segment lost 5 bases and the V segment lost 10 bases, leaving 7 bases of the junction unmatched. Germline loops: CDR1 ENHRY, CDR2 SYGVKD. This CDR3 is built from 12 residues. The CDR3 loop reads CATGSGGDEQYF. CDR3 in DNA: TGTGCCACGGGCAGCGGGGGTGACGAGCAGTACTTC.

Only a few counts were recorded for this clone. The CDR3 is CASSQETGTGVSYEQYF. The CDR3 DNA reads TGTGCCAGCAGCCAAGAAACCGGGACAGGGGTCTCCTACGAGCAGTACTTC. The chain employs TRBV4-2 and TRBJ2-7, with 10 nucleotides matching TRBD1. Germline V gene data show CDR1 as LGHNA and CDR2 as YNFKEQ. The CDR3 extends over 17 amino acids. The ends lost 0 bases at V and 0 bases at J; junction bases unmatched: 5.